This T cell receptor beta chain is from a study of regulatory T cells in long-lasting Graves disease. Time point meaning: newly diagnosed GD, antithyroid drugs for less than 3 months. After RNA was extracted from PBMCs, the TCR library was made from it. Construction of TCR beta libraries relied on iRepertoire HTBI primers and on Arm-PCR targeting CDR3 regions. TCRdb used MiXCR to reprocess the multiplex PCR reads, holding one entry per CDR3 protein. Found here are about 440,000 distinct CDR3 sequences, about 16% of them singletons; the top ten hold over 15%. Germline assignment: CDR1 KGHSH and CDR2 LQKENI. V lost 2 bases and J lost 1, with 12 bases in between. This CDR3 comprises 16 residues. In this sample, this clonotype turned up many times. These records were also assigned to another study, of T cells in Graves' hyperthyroidism and ophthalmopathy.

The sequence derives from a woman in her twenties or thirties with Graves disease. This specimen consisted of peripheral blood mononuclear cells (PBMCs), obtained at new diagnosis, from a patient treated with antithyroid drugs. The chain combines TRBV18 with TRBJ1-5; a weak D match, TRBD1 (6 bases). The CDR3: CASSPVQGQSNQPQHF. The DNA of the CDR3 is TGTGCCAGCTCACCAGTACAGGGTCAGAGCAATCAGCCCCAGCATTTT.